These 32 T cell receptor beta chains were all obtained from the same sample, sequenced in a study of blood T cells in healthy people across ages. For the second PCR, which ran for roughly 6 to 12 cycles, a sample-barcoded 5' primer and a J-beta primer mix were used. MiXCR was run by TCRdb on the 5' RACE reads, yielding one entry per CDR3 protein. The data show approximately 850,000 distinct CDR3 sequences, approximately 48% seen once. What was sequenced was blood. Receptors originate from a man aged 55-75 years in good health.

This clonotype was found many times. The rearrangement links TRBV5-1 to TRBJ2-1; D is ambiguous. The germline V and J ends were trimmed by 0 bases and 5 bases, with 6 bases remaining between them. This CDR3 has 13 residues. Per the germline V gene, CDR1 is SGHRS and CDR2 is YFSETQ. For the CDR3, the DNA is TGCGCCAGCAGCTTGGGACCCAACAATGAGCAGTTCTTC. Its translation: CASSLGPNNEQFF.

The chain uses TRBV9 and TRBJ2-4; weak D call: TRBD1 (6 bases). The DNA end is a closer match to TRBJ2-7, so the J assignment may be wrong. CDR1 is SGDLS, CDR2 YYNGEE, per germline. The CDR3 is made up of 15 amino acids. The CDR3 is CASSVTGLPFDEQYF. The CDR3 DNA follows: TGTGCCAGCAGCGTAACAGGGCTACCCTTCGACGAGCAGTACTTC.

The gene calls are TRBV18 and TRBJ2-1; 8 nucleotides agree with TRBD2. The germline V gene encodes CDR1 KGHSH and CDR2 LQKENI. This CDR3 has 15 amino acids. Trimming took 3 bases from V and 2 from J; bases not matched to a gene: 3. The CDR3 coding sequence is TGTGCCAGCTCACCTACGGGGGGGCCCTACAATGAGCAGTTCTTC. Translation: CASSPTGGPYNEQFF.

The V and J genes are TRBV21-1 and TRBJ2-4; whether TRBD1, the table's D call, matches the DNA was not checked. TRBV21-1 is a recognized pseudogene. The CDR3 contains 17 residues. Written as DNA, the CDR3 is TGTGCCAGCAGCAAAGAGGACAGGGGGCTATCCAAAAACATTCAGTACTTC. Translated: CASSKEDRGLSKNIQYF.

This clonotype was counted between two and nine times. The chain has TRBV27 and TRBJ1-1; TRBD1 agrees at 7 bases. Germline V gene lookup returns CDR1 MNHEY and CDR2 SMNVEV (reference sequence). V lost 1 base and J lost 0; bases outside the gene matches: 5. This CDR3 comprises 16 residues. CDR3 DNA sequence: TGTGCCAGCAGTTTATACGGGACAGATTTGAACACTGAAGCTTTCTTT. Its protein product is CASSLYGTDLNTEAFF.

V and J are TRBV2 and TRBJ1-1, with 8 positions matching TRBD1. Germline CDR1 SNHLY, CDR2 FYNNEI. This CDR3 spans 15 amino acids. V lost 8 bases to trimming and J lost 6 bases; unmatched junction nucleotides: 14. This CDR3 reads CASSPITGGNAEAFF. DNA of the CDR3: TGTGCCAGCTCCCCGATAACAGGGGGTAACGCTGAAGCTTTCTTT.

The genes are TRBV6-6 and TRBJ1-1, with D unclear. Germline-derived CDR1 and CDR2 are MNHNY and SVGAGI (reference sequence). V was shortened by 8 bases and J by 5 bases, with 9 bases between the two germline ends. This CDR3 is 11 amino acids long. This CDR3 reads CASGVGTEAFF. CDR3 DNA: TGTGCCAGCGGGGTAGGGACTGAAGCTTTCTTT.

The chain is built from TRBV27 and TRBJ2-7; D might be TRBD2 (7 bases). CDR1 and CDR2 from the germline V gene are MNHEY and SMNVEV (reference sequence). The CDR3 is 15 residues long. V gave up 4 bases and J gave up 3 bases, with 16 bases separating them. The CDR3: CASSSLGGGFYEQYF. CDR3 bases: TGTGCCAGCAGTTCCTTAGGGGGGGGTTTCTACGAGCAGTACTTC.

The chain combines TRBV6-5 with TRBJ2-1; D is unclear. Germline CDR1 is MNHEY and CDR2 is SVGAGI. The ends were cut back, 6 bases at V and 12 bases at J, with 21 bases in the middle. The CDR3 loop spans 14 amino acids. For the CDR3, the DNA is TGTGCCAGCAGCCACTCCTTGGGCTCAGTGGCGCAGTTCTTC. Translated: CASSHSLGSVAQFF.

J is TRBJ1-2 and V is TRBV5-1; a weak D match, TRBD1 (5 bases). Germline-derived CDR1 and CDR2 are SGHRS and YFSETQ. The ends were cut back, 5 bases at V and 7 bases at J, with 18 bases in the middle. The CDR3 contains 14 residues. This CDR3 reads CASSRDARVGGYTF. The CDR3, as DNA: TGCGCCAGCAGTAGGGACGCCCGGGTAGGTGGCTACACCTTC. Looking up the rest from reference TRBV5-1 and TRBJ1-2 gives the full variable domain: KAGVTQTPRYLIKTRGQQVTLSCSPISGHRSVSWYQQTPGQGLQFLFEYFSETQRNKGNFPGRFSGRQFSNSRSEMNVSTLELGDSALYLCASSRDARVGGYTFGSGTRLTVV.

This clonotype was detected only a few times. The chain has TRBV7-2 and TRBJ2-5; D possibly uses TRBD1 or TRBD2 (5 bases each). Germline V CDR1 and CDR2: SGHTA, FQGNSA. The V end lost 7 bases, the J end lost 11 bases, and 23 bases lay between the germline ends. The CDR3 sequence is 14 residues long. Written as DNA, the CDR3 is TGTGCCAGCACCAACATCCGGGGCCGTCATGAGCAGTACTTC. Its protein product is CASTNIRGRHEQYF.

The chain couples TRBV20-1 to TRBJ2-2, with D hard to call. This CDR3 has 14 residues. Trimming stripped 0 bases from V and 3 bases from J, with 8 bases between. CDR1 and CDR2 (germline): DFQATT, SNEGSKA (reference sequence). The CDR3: CSARDEGYTGELFF. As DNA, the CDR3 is TGCAGTGCTAGAGATGAAGGGTACACCGGGGAGCTGTTTTTT.

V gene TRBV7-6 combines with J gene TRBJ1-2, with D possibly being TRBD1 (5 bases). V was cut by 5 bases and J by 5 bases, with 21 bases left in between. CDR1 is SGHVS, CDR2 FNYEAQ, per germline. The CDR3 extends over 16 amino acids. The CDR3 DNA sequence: TGTGCCAGCAGCCCACTGGCTGGCAGGGAATTATATGGCTACACCTTC. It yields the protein CASSPLAGRELYGYTF. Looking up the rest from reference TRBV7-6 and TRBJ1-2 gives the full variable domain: GAGVSQSPRYKVTKRGQDVALRCDPISGHVSLYWYRQALGQGPEFLTYFNYEAQQDKSGLPNDRFSAERPEGSISTLTIQRTEQRDSAMYRCASSPLAGRELYGYTFGSGTRLTVV.

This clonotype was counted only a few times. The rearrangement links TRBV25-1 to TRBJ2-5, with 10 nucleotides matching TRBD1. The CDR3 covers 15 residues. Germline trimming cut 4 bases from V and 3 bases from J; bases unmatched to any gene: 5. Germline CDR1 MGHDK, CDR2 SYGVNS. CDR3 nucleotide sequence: TGTGCCAGCAGTGCCACCGGGACAGGGGAAGAGACCCAGTACTTC. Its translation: CASSATGTGEETQYF.

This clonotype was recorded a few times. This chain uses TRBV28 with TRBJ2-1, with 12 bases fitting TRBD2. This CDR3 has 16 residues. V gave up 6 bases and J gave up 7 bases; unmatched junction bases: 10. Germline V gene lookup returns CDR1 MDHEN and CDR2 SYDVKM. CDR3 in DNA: TGTGCCAGCAGCTCCCCACGGACTAGCGGGGTTAATGAGCAGTTCTTC. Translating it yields CASSSPRTSGVNEQFF.

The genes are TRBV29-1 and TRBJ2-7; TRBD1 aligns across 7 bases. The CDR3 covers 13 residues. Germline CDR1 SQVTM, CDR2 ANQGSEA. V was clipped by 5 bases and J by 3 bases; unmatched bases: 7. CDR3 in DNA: TGCAGCGTTAGGAGACAGGGCGGCTACGAGCAGTACTTC. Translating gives CSVRRQGGYEQYF.

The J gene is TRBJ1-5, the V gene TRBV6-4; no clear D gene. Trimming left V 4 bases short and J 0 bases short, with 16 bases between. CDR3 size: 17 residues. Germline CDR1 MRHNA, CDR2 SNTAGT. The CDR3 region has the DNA TGTGCCAGCAGTGGCGGACCTTCGGCACATAGCAATCAGCCCCAGCATTTT. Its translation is CASSGGPSAHSNQPQHF.

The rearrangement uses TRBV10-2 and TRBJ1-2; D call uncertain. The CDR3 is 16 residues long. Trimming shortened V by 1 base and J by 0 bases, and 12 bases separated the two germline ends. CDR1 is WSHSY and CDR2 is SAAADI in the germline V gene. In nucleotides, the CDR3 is TGCGCCAGCAGTGAGTGGAACAGCTCCCCTAACTATGGCTACACCTTC. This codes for CASSEWNSSPNYGYTF.

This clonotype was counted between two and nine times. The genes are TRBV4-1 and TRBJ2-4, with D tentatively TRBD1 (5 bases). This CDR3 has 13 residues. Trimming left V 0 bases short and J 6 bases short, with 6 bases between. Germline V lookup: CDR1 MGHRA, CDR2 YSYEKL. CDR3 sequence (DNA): TGCGCCAGCAGCCAAGATCAGGGAAACATTCAGTACTTC. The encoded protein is CASSQDQGNIQYF.

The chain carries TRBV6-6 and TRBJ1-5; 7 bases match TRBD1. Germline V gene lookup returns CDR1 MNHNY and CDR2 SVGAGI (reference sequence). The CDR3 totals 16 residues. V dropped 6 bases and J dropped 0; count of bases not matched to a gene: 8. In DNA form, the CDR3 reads TGTGCCAGCAGCCCCTCGGGGACAGATAGCAATCAGCCCCAGCATTTT. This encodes CASSPSGTDSNQPQHF.

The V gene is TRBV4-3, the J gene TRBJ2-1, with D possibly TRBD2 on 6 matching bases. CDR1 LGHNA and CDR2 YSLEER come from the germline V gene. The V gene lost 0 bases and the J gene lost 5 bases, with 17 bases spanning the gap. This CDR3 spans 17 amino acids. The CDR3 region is CASSQDMRRGLDNEQFF. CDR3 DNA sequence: TGCGCCAGCAGCCAAGATATGCGGAGGGGTTTGGACAATGAGCAGTTCTTC.

The CDR3 region has the DNA TGTGCCAGCAGCGTAGACATGAGCACTGAAGCTTTCTTT. Translated, it gives CASSVDMSTEAFF. This chain connects TRBV9 to TRBJ1-1; no definite D call. CDR3 length: 13 residues. Trimming stripped 0 bases from V and 4 bases from J, with 7 bases between. CDR1 is SGDLS and CDR2 is YYNGEE in the germline V gene.

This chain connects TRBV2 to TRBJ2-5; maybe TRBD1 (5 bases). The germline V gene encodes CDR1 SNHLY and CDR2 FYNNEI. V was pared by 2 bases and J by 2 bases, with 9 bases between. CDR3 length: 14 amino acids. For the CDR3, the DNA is TGTGCCAGCAGTGAATCTGGACATCAAGAGACCCAGTACTTC. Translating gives CASSESGHQETQYF.

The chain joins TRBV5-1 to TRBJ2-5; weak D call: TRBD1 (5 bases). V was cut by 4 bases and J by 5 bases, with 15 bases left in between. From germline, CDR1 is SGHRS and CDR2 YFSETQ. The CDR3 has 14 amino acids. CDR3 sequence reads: CASSPGHLEETQYF. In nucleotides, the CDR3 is TGCGCCAGCAGCCCAGGACATCTTGAGGAGACCCAGTACTTC.

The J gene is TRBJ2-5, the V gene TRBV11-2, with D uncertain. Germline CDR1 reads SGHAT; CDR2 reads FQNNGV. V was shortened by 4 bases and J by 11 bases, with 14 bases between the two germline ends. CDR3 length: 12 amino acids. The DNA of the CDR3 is TGTGCCAGCAGCTCCCGAGCGAGTGAGCAGTACTTC. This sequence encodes CASSSRASEQYF.

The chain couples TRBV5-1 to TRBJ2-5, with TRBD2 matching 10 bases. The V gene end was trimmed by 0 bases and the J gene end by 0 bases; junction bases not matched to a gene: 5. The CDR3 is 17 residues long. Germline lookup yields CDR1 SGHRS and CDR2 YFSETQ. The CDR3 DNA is TGCGCCAGCAGCTTGGGCCTAGCGGGGGCCAACCAAGAGACCCAGTACTTC. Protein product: CASSLGLAGANQETQYF.

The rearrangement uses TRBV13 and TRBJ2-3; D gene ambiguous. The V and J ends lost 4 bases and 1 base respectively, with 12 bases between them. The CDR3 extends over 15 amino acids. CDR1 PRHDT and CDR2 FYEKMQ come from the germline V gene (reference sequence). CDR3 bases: TGTGCCAGCAGCTCCCGGGCCTGGGGCACAGATACGCAGTATTTT. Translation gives CASSSRAWGTDTQYF.

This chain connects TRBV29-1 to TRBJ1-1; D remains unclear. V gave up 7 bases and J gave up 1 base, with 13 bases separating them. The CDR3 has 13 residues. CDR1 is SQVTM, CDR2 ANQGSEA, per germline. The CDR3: CSAGVGPNTEAFF. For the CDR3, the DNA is TGCAGCGCTGGGGTAGGGCCGAACACTGAAGCTTTCTTT.

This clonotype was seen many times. CDR3 sequence reads: CAISGEGPYGYTF. The CDR3 DNA reads as TGTGCCATCAGTGGGGAGGGACCCTATGGCTACACCTTC. This chain uses TRBV10-3 with TRBJ1-2; D may be TRBD1 (5 bases). From germline, CDR1 is ENHRY and CDR2 SYGVKD. V shed 4 bases and J shed 4 bases, with 10 bases lying between them. This CDR3 is 13 amino acids long.

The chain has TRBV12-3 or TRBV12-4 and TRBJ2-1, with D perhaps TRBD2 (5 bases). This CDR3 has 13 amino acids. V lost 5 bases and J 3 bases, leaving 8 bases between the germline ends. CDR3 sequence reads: CASSKEVYNEQFF. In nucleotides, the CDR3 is TGTGCCAGCAGTAAGGAGGTCTACAATGAGCAGTTCTTC.

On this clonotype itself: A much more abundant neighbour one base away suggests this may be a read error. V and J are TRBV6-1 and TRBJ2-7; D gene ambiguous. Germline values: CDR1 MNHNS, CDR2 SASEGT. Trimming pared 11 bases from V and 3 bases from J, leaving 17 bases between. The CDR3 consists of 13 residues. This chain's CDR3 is CAVAPAARYEQYF. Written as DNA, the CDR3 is TGTGCCGTAGCCCCGGCCGCACGCTACGAGCAGTACTTC.

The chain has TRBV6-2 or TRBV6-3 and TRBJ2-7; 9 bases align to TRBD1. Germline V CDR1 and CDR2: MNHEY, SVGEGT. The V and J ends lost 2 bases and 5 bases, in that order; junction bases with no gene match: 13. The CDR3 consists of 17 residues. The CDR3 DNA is TGTGCCAGCAGTTACAGTCCTACGGGACAGGGTGTCCACGAGCAGTACTTC. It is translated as CASSYSPTGQGVHEQYF.